The T cell receptor beta chain described here comes from a study of a mutant IDH1 vaccine in newly diagnosed glioma. Trimming shortened V by 6 bases and J by 2 bases, and 11 bases separated the two germline ends. Germline CDR1 is SNHLY and CDR2 is FYNNEI. The CDR3 sequence is 15 residues long. Time point in this sample: week 5, during vaccination. What each vaccine dose contained was 300 ug of mutant IDH1 20-mer peptide, accompanied by topical imiquimod. Concerning this clone itself: Its antigen is unidentified.

The repertoire was sequenced with immunoSEQ multiplex PCR; TCRdb's copy has only in-frame clones and lacks some. The sample has approximately 26,000 clones; under 85% are singletons. The receptor's source is a man aged 40-49 years with glioma. Some clones in this sample may be carry-over from other donors' samples. The source material was PBMCs, sampled from a glioma patient whose treatment included an IDH1 peptide vaccine. The rearrangement uses TRBV2 and TRBJ2-6, with D tentatively TRBD1 or TRBD2 (6 bases each). The CDR3 spells CASRAEGAGANVLTF. CDR3 coding DNA: TGTGCCAGCAGGGCGGAGGGGGCTGGGGCCAACGTCCTGACTTTC. The full variable domain, rest sourced from reference TRBV2 and TRBJ2-6, is EPEVTQTPSHQVTQMGQEVILRCVPISNHLYFYWYRQILGQKVEFLVSFYNNEISEKSEIFDDQFSVERPDGSNFTLKIRSTKLEDSAMYFCASRAEGAGANVLTFGAGSRLTVL.